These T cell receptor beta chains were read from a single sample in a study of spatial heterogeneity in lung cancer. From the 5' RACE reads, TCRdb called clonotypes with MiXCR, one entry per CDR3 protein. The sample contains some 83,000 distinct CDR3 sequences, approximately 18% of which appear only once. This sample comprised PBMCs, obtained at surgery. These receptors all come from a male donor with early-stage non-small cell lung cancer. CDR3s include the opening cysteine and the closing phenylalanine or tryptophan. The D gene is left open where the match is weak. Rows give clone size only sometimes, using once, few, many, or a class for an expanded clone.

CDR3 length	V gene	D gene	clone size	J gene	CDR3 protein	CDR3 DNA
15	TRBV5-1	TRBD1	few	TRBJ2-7	CASSFGGTGGYEQYF	TGCGCCAGCAGCTTCGGTGGGACAGGCGGCTACGAGCAGTACTTC
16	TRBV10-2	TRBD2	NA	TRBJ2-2	CASSEGLAGVGGELFF	TGCGCCAGCAGTGAGGGACTAGCGGGGGTTGGCGGGGAGCTGTTTTTT
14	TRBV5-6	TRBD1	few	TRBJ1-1	CASSPTGVYTEAFF	TGTGCCAGCAGCCCAACAGGGGTATACACTGAAGCTTTCTTT
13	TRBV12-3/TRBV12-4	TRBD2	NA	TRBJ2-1	CASSFGLAGEQFF	TGTGCCAGCAGTTTCGGACTAGCTGGTGAGCAGTTCTTC
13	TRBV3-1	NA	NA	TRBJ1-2	CASSQVGIDGYTF	TGTGCCAGCAGCCAAGTGGGTATAGATGGCTACACCTTC
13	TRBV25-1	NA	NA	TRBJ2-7	CASSEYTFYEQYF	TGTGCCAGCAGCGAATATACCTTCTACGAGCAGTACTTC
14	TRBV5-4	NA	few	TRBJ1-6	CATPRPGDNSPLHF	TGTGCCACCCCTCGTCCGGGTGATAATTCACCCCTCCACTTT
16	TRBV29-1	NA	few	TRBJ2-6	CSVEEVGGSGANVLTF	TGCAGCGTTGAAGAAGTAGGGGGCTCTGGGGCCAACGTCCTGACTTTC
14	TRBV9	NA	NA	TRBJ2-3	CASSVDRLTDTQYF	TGTGCCAGCAGCGTAGATCGCCTTACAGATACGCAGTATTTT
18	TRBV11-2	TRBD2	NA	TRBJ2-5	CASSPPGSGGALGETQYF	TGTGCCAGCAGCCCCCCAGGTAGCGGGGGGGCCCTGGGTGAGACCCAGTACTTC
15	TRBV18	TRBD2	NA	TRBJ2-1	CASSPPGAGDNEQFF	TGTGCCAGCTCACCTCCTGGAGCGGGGGACAATGAGCAGTTCTTC
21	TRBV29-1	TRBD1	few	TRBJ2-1	CSFWDRGFGGLAVSSYNEQFF	TGCAGTTTCTGGGACAGGGGGTTCGGTGGACTAGCCGTCAGCTCCTACAATGAGCAGTTCTTC
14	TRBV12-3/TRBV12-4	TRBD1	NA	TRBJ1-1	CASSFNRGDTEAFF	TGTGCCAGCAGTTTTAACAGGGGAGACACTGAAGCTTTCTTT
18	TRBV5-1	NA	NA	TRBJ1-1	CASSFWNTGALGGTEAFF	TGCGCCAGCAGCTTTTGGAATACCGGGGCCCTGGGTGGCACTGAAGCTTTCTTT
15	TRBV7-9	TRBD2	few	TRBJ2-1	CASKLILAAYNEQFF	TGTGCCAGTAAGCTTATACTAGCGGCCTACAATGAGCAGTTCTTC
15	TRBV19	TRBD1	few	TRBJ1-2	CASRLSGTENYGYTF	TGTGCCAGTAGACTTTCCGGGACAGAAAACTATGGCTACACCTTC
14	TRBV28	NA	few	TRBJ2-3	CASSLYRVADTQYF	TGTGCCAGCAGTTTATACAGGGTGGCCGATACGCAGTATTTT
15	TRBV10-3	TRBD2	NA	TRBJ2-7	CAISEKRGVSYEQYF	TGTGCCATCAGTGAGAAGCGGGGGGTTTCCTACGAGCAGTACTTC
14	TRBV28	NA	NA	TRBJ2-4	CASSPTQPENIQYF	TGTGCCAGCAGCCCAACGCAGCCAGAAAACATTCAGTACTTC
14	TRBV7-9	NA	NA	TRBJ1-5	CASSLWENGQPQHF	TGTGCCAGCAGCTTATGGGAGAATGGTCAGCCCCAGCATTTT
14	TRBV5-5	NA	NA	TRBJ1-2	CASSLTQGRHGYTF	TGTGCCAGCAGCTTGACGCAGGGGAGGCATGGCTACACCTTC
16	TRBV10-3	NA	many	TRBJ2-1	CAISGGENRVYNEQFF	TGTGCCATCAGTGGGGGTGAGAATAGGGTTTACAATGAGCAGTTCTTC
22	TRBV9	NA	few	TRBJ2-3	CASSVEGYGGSVDPLLTDTQYF	TGTGCCAGCAGCGTAGAAGGTTATGGGGGATCGGTGGACCCCTTACTCACAGATACGCAGTATTTT
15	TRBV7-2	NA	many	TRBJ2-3	CASSFGGPAGDTQYF	TGTGCCAGCAGCTTTGGCGGGCCAGCCGGAGATACGCAGTATTTT
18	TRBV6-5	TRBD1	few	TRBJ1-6	CASSYFPRDRAYNSPLHF	TGTGCCAGCAGTTACTTTCCCAGGGACAGGGCTTATAATTCACCCCTCCACTTT
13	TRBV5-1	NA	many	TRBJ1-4	CASSFGTPEKLFF	TGCGCCAGCAGCTTTGGGACACCTGAAAAACTGTTTTTT
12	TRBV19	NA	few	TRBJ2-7	CASQDSRYEQYF	TGTGCCAGTCAGGACAGCCGCTACGAGCAGTACTTC
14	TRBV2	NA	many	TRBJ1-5	CASTFRASNQPQHF	TGTGCCAGCACGTTCAGGGCCAGCAATCAGCCCCAGCATTTT
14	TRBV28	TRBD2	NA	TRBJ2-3	CASSWGGTTDTQYF	TGTGCCAGCAGTTGGGGAGGGACGACAGATACGCAGTATTTT
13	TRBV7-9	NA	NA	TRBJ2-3	CASIPSHYDTQYF	TGTGCCAGCATCCCATCCCATTACGATACGCAGTATTTT
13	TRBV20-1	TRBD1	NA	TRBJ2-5	CSAGTNRGETQYF	TGCAGTGCAGGGACAAACAGGGGAGAGACCCAGTACTTC
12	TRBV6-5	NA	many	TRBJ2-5	CASREELGTQYF	TGTGCCAGCCGAGAAGAGCTTGGGACCCAGTACTTC
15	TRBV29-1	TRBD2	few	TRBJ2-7	CSVGGGTGSSYEQYF	TGCAGCGTTGGCGGGGGGACGGGAAGCTCCTACGAGCAGTACTTC
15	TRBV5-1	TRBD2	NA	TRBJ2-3	CASSLTGTSSDTQYF	TGCGCCAGCAGCTTAACCGGGACTAGTTCAGATACGCAGTATTTT
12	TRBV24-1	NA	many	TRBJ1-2	CATSEGGRGYTF	TGTGCCACCAGCGAGGGAGGACGTGGCTACACCTTC
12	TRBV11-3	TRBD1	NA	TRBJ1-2	CASSSDRANYTF	TGTGCCAGCAGCTCGGACAGGGCAAACTACACCTTC
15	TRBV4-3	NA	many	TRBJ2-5	CASSQAHNNQETQYF	TGCGCCAGCAGCCAAGCCCACAACAACCAAGAGACCCAGTACTTC
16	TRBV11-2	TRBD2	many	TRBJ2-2	CASSLVSSSGTGELFF	TGTGCCAGCAGCTTAGTTTCGTCTAGCGGCACCGGGGAGCTGTTTTTT
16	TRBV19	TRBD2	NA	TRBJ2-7	CASSRDGGAGGYEQDF	TGTGCCAGTAGCCGTGATGGGGGAGCGGGGGGCTACGAGCAGGACTTC
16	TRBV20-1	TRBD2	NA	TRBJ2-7	CSASGLAGGLYYEQYF	TGCAGTGCTTCAGGACTAGCGGGAGGCTTGTACTACGAGCAGTACTTC
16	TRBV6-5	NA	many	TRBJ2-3	CASSYSGDPRTDTQYF	TGTGCCAGCAGTTACTCAGGGGACCCACGCACAGATACGCAGTATTTT
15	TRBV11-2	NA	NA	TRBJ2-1	CASSLDGRIYNEQFF	TGTGCCAGCAGCTTAGACGGGAGAATCTACAATGAGCAGTTCTTC
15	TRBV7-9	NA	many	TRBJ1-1	CASSFILGPNTEAFF	TGTGCCAGCAGCTTCATTCTGGGACCGAACACTGAAGCTTTCTTT
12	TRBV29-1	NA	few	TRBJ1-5	CSVESADQPQHF	TGCAGCGTTGAGTCGGCTGATCAGCCCCAGCATTTT
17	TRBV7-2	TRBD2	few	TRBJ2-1	CASSPNSGRGSYNEQFF	TGTGCCAGCAGCCCCAATAGCGGGAGGGGCTCCTACAATGAGCAGTTCTTC
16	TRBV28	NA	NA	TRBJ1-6	CASSPSGLSYNSPLHF	TGTGCCAGCAGTCCCAGCGGACTCTCCTATAATTCACCCCTCCACTTT
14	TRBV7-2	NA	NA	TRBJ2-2	CASRGARNTGELFF	TGTGCCAGCAGGGGGGCGCGGAACACCGGGGAGCTGTTTTTT
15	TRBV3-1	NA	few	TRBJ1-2	CASSPAAAPNYGYTF	TGTGCCAGCAGCCCGGCGGCCGCTCCTAACTATGGCTACACCTTC
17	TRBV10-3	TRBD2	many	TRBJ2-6	CAISESRGAAGANVLTF	TGTGCCATCAGTGAGTCGCGGGGGGCGGCTGGGGCCAACGTCCTGACTTTC
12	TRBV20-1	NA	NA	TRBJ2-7	CSAKRQLHEQYF	TGCAGTGCTAAACGGCAGCTCCACGAGCAGTACTTC
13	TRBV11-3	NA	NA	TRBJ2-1	CASSLATDNEQFF	TGTGCCAGCAGCTTAGCGACAGACAATGAGCAGTTCTTC
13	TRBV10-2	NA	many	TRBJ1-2	CASSEWAAAGYTF	TGCGCCAGCAGTGAATGGGCAGCCGCTGGCTACACCTTC
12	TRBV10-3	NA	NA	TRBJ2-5	CAIGTVQETQYF	TGTGCCATCGGAACAGTCCAAGAGACCCAGTACTTC
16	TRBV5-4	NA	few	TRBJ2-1	CASSLRSGGSYNEQFF	TGTGCCAGCAGCTTGCGCAGCGGAGGATCCTACAATGAGCAGTTCTTC
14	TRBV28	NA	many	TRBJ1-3	CASTRDLSGNTIYF	TGTGCCAGCACCAGGGACCTCTCTGGAAACACCATATATTTT
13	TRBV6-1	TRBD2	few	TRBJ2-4	CASIRTSGGIQYF	TGTGCCAGCATTCGGACTAGCGGGGGCATTCAGTACTTC
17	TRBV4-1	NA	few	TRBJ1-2	CASSPPRRALEGYGYTF	TGCGCCAGCAGCCCCCCTCGCCGGGCGCTTGAGGGATATGGCTACACCTTC
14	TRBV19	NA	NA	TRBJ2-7	CASRGGQNSYEQYF	TGTGCCAGCCGGGGCGGACAGAACTCCTACGAGCAGTACTTC
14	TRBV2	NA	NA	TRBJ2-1	CASNPGQFGNEQFF	TGTGCCAGCAACCCCGGACAATTTGGCAATGAGCAGTTCTTC